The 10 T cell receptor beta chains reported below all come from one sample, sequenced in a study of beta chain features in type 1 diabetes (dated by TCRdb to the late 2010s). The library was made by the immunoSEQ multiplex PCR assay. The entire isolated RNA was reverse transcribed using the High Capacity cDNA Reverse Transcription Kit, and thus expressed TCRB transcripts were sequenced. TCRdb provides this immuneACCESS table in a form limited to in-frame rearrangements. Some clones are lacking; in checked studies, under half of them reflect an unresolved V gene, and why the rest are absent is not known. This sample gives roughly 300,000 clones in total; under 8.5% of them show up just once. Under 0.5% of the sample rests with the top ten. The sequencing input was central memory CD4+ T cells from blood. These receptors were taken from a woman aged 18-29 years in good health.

CDR3 bases: TGTGCCAGCAGCAAAGATCGGGATAACACTGAAGCTTTCTTT. Its translation: CASSKDRDNTEAFF. This chain joins TRBV21-1 and TRBJ1-1. TRBV21-1 is reported as a pseudogene. The length of the CDR3 is 14 residues.

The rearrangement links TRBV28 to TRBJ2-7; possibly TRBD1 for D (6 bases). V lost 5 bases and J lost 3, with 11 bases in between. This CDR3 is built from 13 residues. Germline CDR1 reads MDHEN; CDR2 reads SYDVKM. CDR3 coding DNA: TGTGCCAGCAGTCCGGGACACGACTACGAGCAGTACTTC. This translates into CASSPGHDYEQYF.

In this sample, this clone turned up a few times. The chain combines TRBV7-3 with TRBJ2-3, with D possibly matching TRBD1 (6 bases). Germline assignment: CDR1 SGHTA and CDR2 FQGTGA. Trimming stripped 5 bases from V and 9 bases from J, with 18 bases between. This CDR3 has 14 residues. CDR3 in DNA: TGTGCCAGCAGCCCAAACCCCGCGACAGGAACGCAGTATTTT. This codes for CASSPNPATGTQYF.

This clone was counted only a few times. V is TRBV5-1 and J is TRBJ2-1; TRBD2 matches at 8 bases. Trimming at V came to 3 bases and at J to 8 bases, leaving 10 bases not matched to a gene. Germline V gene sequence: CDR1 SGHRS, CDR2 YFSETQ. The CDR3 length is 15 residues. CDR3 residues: CASSSSGSRFDEQFF. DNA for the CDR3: TGCGCCAGCAGCTCAAGCGGGAGTCGATTCGATGAGCAGTTCTTC.

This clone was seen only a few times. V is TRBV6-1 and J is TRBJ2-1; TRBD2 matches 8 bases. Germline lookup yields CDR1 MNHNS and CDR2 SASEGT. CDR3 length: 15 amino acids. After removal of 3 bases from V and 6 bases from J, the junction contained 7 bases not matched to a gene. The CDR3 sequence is CASSDREGGPNEQFF. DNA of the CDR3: TGTGCCAGCAGTGATCGGGAGGGGGGACCCAATGAGCAGTTCTTC.

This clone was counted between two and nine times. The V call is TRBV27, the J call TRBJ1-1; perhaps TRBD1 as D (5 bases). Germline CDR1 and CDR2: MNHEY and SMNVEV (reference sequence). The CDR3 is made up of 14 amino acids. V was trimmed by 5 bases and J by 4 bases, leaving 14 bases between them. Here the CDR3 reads CASSTQGFSTEAFF. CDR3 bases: TGTGCCAGCAGTACTCAGGGTTTCAGCACTGAAGCTTTCTTT.

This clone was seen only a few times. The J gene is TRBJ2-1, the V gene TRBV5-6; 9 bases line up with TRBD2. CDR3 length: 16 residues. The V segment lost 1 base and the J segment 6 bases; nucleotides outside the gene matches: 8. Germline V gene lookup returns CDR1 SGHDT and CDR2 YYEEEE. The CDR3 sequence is CASSLSRLAGLNEQFF. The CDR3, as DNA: TGTGCCAGCAGCTTGTCGAGGCTAGCGGGACTCAATGAGCAGTTCTTC.

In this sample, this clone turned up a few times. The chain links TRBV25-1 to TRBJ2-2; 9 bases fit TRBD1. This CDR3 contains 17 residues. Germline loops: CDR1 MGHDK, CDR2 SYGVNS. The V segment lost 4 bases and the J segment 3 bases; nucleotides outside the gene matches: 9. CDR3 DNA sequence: TGTGCCAGCAGTGGGCACTCGGACAGGGGATACACCGGGGAGCTGTTTTTT. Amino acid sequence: CASSGHSDRGYTGELFF.

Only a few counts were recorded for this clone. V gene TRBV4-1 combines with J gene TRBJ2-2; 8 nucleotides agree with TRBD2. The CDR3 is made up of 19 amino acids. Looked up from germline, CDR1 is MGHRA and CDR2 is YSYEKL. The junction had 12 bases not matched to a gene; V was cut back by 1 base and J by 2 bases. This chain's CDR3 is CASSQVLLAGRRNTGELFF. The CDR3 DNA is TGCGCCAGCAGCCAAGTATTGCTAGCGGGTCGCAGAAACACCGGGGAGCTGTTTTTT.

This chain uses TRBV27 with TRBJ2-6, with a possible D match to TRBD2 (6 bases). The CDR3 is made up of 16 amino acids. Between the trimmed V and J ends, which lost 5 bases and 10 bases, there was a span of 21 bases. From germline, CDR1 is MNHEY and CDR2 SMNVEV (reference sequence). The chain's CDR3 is CASSTRMEGLGNVLTF. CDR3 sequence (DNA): TGTGCCAGCAGTACCCGGATGGAGGGTCTGGGGAACGTCCTGACTTTC.